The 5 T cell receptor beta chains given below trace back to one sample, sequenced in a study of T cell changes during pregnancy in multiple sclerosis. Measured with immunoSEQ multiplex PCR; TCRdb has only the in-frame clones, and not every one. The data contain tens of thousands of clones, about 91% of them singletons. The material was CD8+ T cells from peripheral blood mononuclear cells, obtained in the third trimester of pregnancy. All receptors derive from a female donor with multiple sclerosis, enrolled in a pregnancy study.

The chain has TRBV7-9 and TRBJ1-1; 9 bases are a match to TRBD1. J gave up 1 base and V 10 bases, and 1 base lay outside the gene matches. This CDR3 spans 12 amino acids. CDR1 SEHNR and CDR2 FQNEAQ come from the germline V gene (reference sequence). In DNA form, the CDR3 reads TGTGCCACGGGACAGGGGAACACTGAAGCTTTCTTT. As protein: CATGQGNTEAFF. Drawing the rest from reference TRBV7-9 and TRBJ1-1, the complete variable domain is DTGVSQNPRHKITKRGQNVTFRCDPISEHNRLYWYRQTLGQGPEFLTYFQNEAQLEKSRLLSDRFSAERPKGSFSTLEIQRTEQGDSAMYLCATGQGNTEAFFGQGTRLTVV.

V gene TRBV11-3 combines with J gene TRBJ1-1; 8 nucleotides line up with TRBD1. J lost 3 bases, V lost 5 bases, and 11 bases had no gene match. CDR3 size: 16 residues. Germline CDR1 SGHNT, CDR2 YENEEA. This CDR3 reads CASSPGGEYLYTEAFF. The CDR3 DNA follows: TGTGCCAGCAGCCCAGGGGGCGAATATCTGTACACTGAAGCTTTCTTT.

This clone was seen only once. The CDR3 is CASSLNVRSLFEQYF. The CDR3 DNA reads TGTGCCAGCAGCTTAAATGTACGGAGCCTATTCGAGCAGTACTTC. J is TRBJ2-7 and V is TRBV7-9; D gene ambiguous. This CDR3 is built from 15 residues. Germline V gives CDR1 SEHNR, CDR2 FQNEAQ (reference sequence). V shed 2 bases and J shed 6 bases, with 17 bases lying between them.

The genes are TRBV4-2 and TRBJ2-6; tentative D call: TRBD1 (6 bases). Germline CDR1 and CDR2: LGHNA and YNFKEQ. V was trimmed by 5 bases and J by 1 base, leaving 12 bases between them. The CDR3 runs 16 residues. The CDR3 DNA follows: TGTGCCAGCAGCGGACAGCCTGATTCTGGGGCCAACGTCCTGACTTTC. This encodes CASSGQPDSGANVLTF.

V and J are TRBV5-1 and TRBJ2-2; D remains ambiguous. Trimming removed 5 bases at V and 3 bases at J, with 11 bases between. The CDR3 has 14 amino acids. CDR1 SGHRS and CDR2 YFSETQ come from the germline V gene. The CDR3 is CASRSRGDTGELFF. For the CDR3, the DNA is TGCGCCAGCAGGTCGCGAGGTGACACCGGGGAGCTGTTTTTT.